Below are 22 T cell receptor beta chains sequenced from a single sample in a study of blood T cells in healthy people across ages. Alongside a J-beta primer mix, a sample-barcoded 5' primer served in a second PCR lasting roughly 6 to 11 cycles. TCRdb called the 5' RACE reads again in MiXCR, with one record for every CDR3 protein. The sample holds some 1.8 million distinct CDR3 sequences, approximately 40% seen once. Sequenced: blood. The receptors shown here come from a human donor in good health.

The rearrangement links TRBV9 to TRBJ2-1; 9 bases agree with TRBD2. Germline loops: CDR1 SGDLS, CDR2 YYNGEE. CDR3 length: 16 residues. Trimming cost V 0 bases and J 9 bases; bases outside gene matches: 10. CDR3: CASSVVAGGPPGEQFF. As DNA, the CDR3 is TGTGCCAGCAGCGTAGTGGCGGGGGGGCCACCGGGTGAGCAGTTCTTC.

As to this clonotype: The junction and the germline gene differ at one end; a read error may be behind it. The V gene is TRBV4-1, the J gene TRBJ2-1; TRBD1 matches at 7 bases. CDR3 length equals 16 residues. Looked up from germline, CDR1 is MGHRA and CDR2 is YSYEKL. Written as DNA, the CDR3 is TGCGCCGGCAGCCACCTTACGACAGGGACGTACAATGAGCAGTTCTTC. Translated: CAGSHLTTGTYNEQFF.

The sample holds a few counts of this clonotype. The chain joins TRBV5-1 to TRBJ2-4; the D gene is possibly TRBD1 (7 bases). The CDR3 has 12 amino acids. In germline, CDR1 is SGHRS, CDR2 YFSETQ. Trimming took off 4 bases at V and 9 bases at J, with 11 bases between the two ends. The CDR3 protein is CASSPRGAIQYF. The CDR3 bases are TGCGCCAGCAGCCCCAGGGGGGCCATTCAGTACTTC.

The chain is built from TRBV12-3 or TRBV12-4 and TRBJ2-7, with 9 bases lining up with TRBD2. With 2 bases clipped from V and 6 bases from J, the junction kept 20 bases outside the gene matches. This CDR3 is 19 amino acids long. The CDR3 bases are TGTGCCAGCAGTTTACTAAAGGGGATAGCGGGGGACCCCGGTGGCGAGCAGTACTTC. Translated: CASSLLKGIAGDPGGEQYF.

Of note for this clonotype: A junction end diverges from the germline sequence, so it may reflect a read error. The chain couples TRBV7-2 to TRBJ2-7; perhaps TRBD2 as D (6 bases). The CDR3 is 14 residues long. CDR1 is SGHTA and CDR2 is FQGNSA in the germline V gene. CDR3 protein: CGSSTTGTSYEQYF. The CDR3 DNA reads as TGTGGCAGCAGCACAACCGGGACTTCCTACGAGCAGTACTTC.

This chain uses TRBV12-3 or TRBV12-4 with TRBJ1-6; 7 bases match TRBD1. This CDR3 is 16 amino acids long. V shed 5 bases and J 5 bases; nucleotides not matched to a gene: 9. The CDR3 reads CASSHIGTANNSPLHF. As DNA, the CDR3 is TGTGCCAGCAGTCACATCGGGACAGCTAATAATTCACCCCTCCACTTT.

In its sample, this clonotype was seen a few times. The chain has TRBV5-6 and TRBJ2-5; D is ambiguous. This CDR3 comprises 14 residues. CDR1 and CDR2 from the germline V gene are SGHDT and YYEEEE. The V end was cut by 1 base, the J end by 5 bases, with 12 bases between. The CDR3 sequence is CASSLTGTGETQYF. The CDR3 DNA is TGTGCCAGCAGCTTGACCGGTACGGGCGAGACCCAGTACTTC.

The J gene is TRBJ2-7, the V gene TRBV20-1, with a tentative D call TRBD1 (5 bases). In germline, CDR1 is DFQATT, CDR2 SNEGSKA (reference sequence). The V end lost 0 bases, the J end lost 2 bases, and 17 bases lay between the germline ends. CDR3 size: 16 residues. The CDR3 here is CSAREVGATVAYEQYF. For the CDR3, the DNA is TGCAGTGCTAGAGAAGTAGGGGCTACCGTAGCCTACGAGCAGTACTTC.

In its sample, this clonotype was seen a few times. This chain uses TRBV4-3 with TRBJ2-1, with 10 bases identical to TRBD2. The germline gives CDR1 LGHNA, CDR2 YSLEER. This CDR3 is 19 amino acids long. Losses at the gene ends were 4 bases for V and 9 bases for J; bases not matched to a gene: 21. The CDR3 spells CASSRTWGSLAGLPGEQFF. The CDR3 region has the DNA TGCGCCAGCAGCCGGACCTGGGGATCACTAGCGGGGCTCCCGGGTGAGCAGTTCTTC.

This clonotype turned up a few times. This sequence joins TRBV29-1 and TRBJ2-3; perhaps TRBD2 as D (7 bases). V was pared by 4 bases and J by 11 bases, with 22 bases between. CDR3 size: 14 residues. Germline V lookup: CDR1 SQVTM, CDR2 ANQGSEA. Here the CDR3 reads CSVGAGATHSKQYF. CDR3 coding DNA: TGCAGCGTTGGGGCGGGGGCCACTCACAGTAAGCAGTATTTT.

This clonotype came up a few times. The chain is built from TRBV11-2 and TRBJ2-7; D is undetermined. V lost 3 bases, J lost 7 bases, and 13 bases lay in between. CDR1 is SGHAT, CDR2 FQNNGV, per germline. There are 13 residues in the CDR3. CDR3 amino acids: CASSLPRSREQYF. The CDR3 nucleotides are TGTGCCAGCAGCTTGCCTCGGTCGCGGGAGCAGTACTTC.

The rearrangement uses TRBV12-3 or TRBV12-4 and TRBJ1-5; 8 bases map to TRBD1. Trimming at V came to 5 bases and at J to 0 bases, leaving 9 bases not matched to a gene. This CDR3 is 17 amino acids long. The CDR3 DNA follows: TGTGCCAGCAGTCCTTACCAGGGGGCTGGTAGCAATCAGCCCCAGCATTTT. It encodes CASSPYQGAGSNQPQHF.

The chain has TRBV20-1 and TRBJ2-1; D may match TRBD1 or TRBD2 (5 bases each). V gave up 5 bases and J gave up 0 bases, with 17 bases separating them. Per the germline V gene, CDR1 is DFQATT and CDR2 is SNEGSKA (reference sequence). The CDR3 covers 16 residues. CDR3 nucleotides: TGCAGTGCTGGCCATGGGGGTTTCAGCTCCTACAATGAGCAGTTCTTC. Translated: CSAGHGGFSSYNEQFF.

This clonotype was counted only a few times. The genes are TRBV5-1 and TRBJ2-1, with 8 positions matching TRBD1. Germline V CDR1 and CDR2: SGHRS, YFSETQ. The CDR3 extends over 14 amino acids. V shed 0 bases and J 8 bases; nucleotides not matched to a gene: 4. The CDR3 is CASSLETGVDEQFF. The CDR3 coding sequence is TGCGCCAGCAGCTTGGAGACAGGGGTGGATGAGCAGTTCTTC.

The CDR3 reads CASSPEWGTNEKLFF. CDR3 sequence (DNA): TGTGCCAGCAGTCCCGAATGGGGGACTAATGAAAAACTGTTTTTT. The chain is built from TRBV6-1 and TRBJ1-4; a weak D match, TRBD1 (5 bases). CDR3 length equals 15 residues. Per the germline V gene, CDR1 is MNHNS and CDR2 is SASEGT. Trimming removed 5 bases from V and 2 bases from J, with 12 bases in between.

This chain connects TRBV12-3 or TRBV12-4 to TRBJ1-5; no clear D gene. V shed 6 bases and J shed 11 bases, with 14 bases lying between them. This CDR3 is built from 12 residues. DNA for the CDR3: TGTGCCAGCAGAGGGCCCTGCGGGGCCCAGCATTTT. Its translation is CASRGPCGAQHF.

This clonotype was counted once. Relative to the germline gene, one junction end is altered; a read error may explain this. The rearrangement links TRBV7-8 to TRBJ2-5; tentatively, D is TRBD2 (6 bases). CDR1 and CDR2 (germline): SGHVS, FQNEAQ. There are 15 residues in the CDR3. The CDR3 DNA reads as TGTGCCAGCAGCTTAAGGACTAACCTCCAAGAGACCCGGTACTTC. It is translated as CASSLRTNLQETRYF.

In its sample, this clonotype was seen a few times. The gene calls are TRBV6-2 or TRBV6-3 and TRBJ2-7, with a tentative D call TRBD2 (7 bases). This CDR3 region has 15 residues. In germline, CDR1 is MNHEY, CDR2 SVGEGT. V was trimmed by 6 bases and J by 2 bases, leaving 17 bases between them. Here the CDR3 DNA reads TGTGCCAGCAGCCCAACGCTCGGGGGGCCCTACGAGCAGTACTTC. Translation: CASSPTLGGPYEQYF.

This clonotype was observed a few times. The junction departs from the called germline gene at one end, perhaps through a read error. The rearrangement links TRBV27 to TRBJ2-7; D is ambiguous. This CDR3 contains 14 residues. The germline gives CDR1 MNHEY, CDR2 SMNVEV (reference sequence). Here the CDR3 DNA reads TGTGCCAGCAGTTTATCGCCGGGCTCCCACGAGCAGTACTTC. Protein product: CASSLSPGSHEQYF.

V usage is TRBV20-1 and J usage is TRBJ2-7, with 7 bases fitting TRBD1. The CDR3 contains 15 residues. CDR1 is DFQATT and CDR2 is SNEGSKA in the germline V gene (reference sequence). J was trimmed by 0 bases and V by 1 base; bases with no gene match: 6. The CDR3 spells CSARADRVGSYEQYF. CDR3 in DNA: TGCAGTGCTAGAGCCGACAGGGTTGGCTCCTACGAGCAGTACTTC.

The chain couples TRBV10-3 to TRBJ1-1; 8 nucleotides line up with TRBD1. The CDR3 has 15 amino acids. The J segment lost 5 bases and the V segment lost 2 bases, leaving 7 bases of the junction unmatched. Germline CDR1 ENHRY, CDR2 SYGVKD. The CDR3 reads CAISETVQGGTEAFF. Here the CDR3 DNA reads TGTGCCATCAGTGAGACCGTACAGGGGGGGACTGAAGCTTTCTTT.

This rearrangement joins TRBV2 to TRBJ2-5, with D uncertain. The DNA end is more similar to TRBJ2-7, so the J call may be wrong. Germline V lookup: CDR1 SNHLY, CDR2 FYNNEI. The CDR3 is 12 residues long. The CDR3 DNA is TGTGCCAGCAGTGAACAGATCTACGAGCAGTACTTC. Protein product: CASSEQIYEQYF.